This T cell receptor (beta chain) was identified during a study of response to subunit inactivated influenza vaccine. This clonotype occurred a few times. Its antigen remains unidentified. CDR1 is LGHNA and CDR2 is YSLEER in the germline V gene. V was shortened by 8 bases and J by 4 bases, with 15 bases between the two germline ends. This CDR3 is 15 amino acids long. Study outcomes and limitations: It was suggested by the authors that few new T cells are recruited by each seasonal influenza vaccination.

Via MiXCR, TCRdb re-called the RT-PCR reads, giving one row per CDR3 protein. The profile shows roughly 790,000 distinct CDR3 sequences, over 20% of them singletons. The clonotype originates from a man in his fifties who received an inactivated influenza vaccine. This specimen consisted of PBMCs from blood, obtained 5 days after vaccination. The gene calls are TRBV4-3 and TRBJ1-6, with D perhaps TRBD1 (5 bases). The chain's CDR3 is CASQLGPGYNSPLHF. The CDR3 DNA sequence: TGCGCCAGCCAACTCGGTCCAGGGTATAATTCACCCCTCCACTTT.